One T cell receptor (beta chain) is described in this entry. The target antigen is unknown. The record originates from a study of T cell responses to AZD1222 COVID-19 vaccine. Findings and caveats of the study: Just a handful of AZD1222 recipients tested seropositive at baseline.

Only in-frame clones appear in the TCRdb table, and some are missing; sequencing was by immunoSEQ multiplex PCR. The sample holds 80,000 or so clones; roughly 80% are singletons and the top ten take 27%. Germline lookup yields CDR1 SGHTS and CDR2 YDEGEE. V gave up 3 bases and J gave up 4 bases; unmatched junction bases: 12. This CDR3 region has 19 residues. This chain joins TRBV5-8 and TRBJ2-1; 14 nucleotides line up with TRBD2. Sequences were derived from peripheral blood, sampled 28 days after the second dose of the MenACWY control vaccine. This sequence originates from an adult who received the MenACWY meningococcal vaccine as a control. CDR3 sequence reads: CASSSLGLAGVTGYNEQFF. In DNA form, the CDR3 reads TGTGCCAGCAGCTCCCTGGGACTAGCGGGAGTGACGGGTTACAATGAGCAGTTCTTC. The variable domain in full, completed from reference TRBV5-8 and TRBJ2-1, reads EAGVTQSPTHLIKTRGQQATLRCSPISGHTSVYWYQQALGLGLQFLLWYDEGEERNRGNFPPRFSGRQFPNYSSELNVNALELEDSALYLCASSSLGLAGVTGYNEQFFGPGTRLTVL.